Presented here are 29 T cell receptor beta chains from one specimen sequenced in a study of cytomegalovirus exposure and HLA in healthy donors. PCR employed 60 Vbeta and 13 Jbeta primers. This table comes from immunoSEQ multiplex PCR, and its TCRdb copy is limited to in-frame clones, with some not included. The table lists approximately 71,000 clones. The sequencing sample was made of PBMCs. The receptors were gathered from a female donor in good health and CMV-seropositive.

V and J are TRBV11-3 and TRBJ2-7; D remains unclear. Germline CDR1 is SGHNT and CDR2 is YENEEA. The CDR3 has 12 residues. V was shortened by 5 bases and J by 2 bases, with 7 bases between the two germline ends. The CDR3 DNA is TGTGCCAGCAGCCCCTCCCCCTACGAGCAGTACTTC. Its translation: CASSPSPYEQYF.

V and J are TRBV4-3 and TRBJ2-3; perhaps TRBD2 as D (7 bases). The germline V and J ends were trimmed by 0 bases and 0 bases, with 13 bases remaining between them. Germline lookup yields CDR1 LGHNA and CDR2 YSLEER. The CDR3 extends over 17 amino acids. The CDR3 is CASSQDRRGGSTDTQYF. The CDR3 DNA reads as TGCGCCAGCAGCCAAGATCGGAGGGGGGGAAGCACAGATACGCAGTATTTT.

The V call is TRBV4-1, the J call TRBJ2-5; a weak D match, TRBD2 (6 bases). Trimming pared 1 base from V and 5 bases from J, leaving 11 bases between. This CDR3 comprises 14 residues. CDR1 and CDR2 (germline): MGHRA, YSYEKL. CDR3 sequence reads: CASSQAGVRETQYF. As DNA, the CDR3 is TGCGCCAGCAGCCAAGCGGGGGTTCGGGAGACCCAGTACTTC.

V gene TRBV20-1 combines with J gene TRBJ2-5, with a weak D call TRBD1 (5 bases). The CDR3 runs 11 residues. Germline values: CDR1 DFQATT, CDR2 SNEGSKA (reference sequence). The V end lost 5 bases, the J end lost 2 bases, and 6 bases lay between the germline ends. The CDR3 DNA sequence: TGCAGTGCTCACAGGCAAGAGACCCAGTACTTC. Its translation: CSAHRQETQYF.

V is TRBV4-1 and J is TRBJ1-2; 9 nucleotides align to TRBD1. Germline CDR1 is MGHRA and CDR2 is YSYEKL. The CDR3 length is 17 residues. V was pared by 1 base and J by 8 bases, with 14 bases of the junction left unmatched. The CDR3 region is CASSQGGTGWRVSGYTF. CDR3 nucleotide sequence: TGCGCCAGCAGCCAAGGAGGGACAGGGTGGCGAGTATCAGGCTACACCTTC.

This chain joins TRBV7-9 and TRBJ2-1; 8 bases match TRBD1. Germline V gives CDR1 SEHNR, CDR2 FQNEAQ (reference sequence). This CDR3 comprises 13 residues. With 2 bases clipped from V and 8 bases from J, the junction kept 2 bases outside the gene matches. The CDR3 here is CASSLQQGDEQFF. For the CDR3, the DNA is TGTGCCAGCAGCTTACAACAGGGGGATGAGCAGTTCTTC.

The rearrangement uses TRBV4-1 and TRBJ2-2; TRBD2 aligns across 15 bases. The CDR3 loop spans 17 amino acids. Germline CDR1 reads MGHRA; CDR2 reads YSYEKL. Trimming removed 4 bases from V and 3 bases from J; junction bases left unmatched: 3. For the CDR3, the DNA is TGCGCCAGCAGCCGGGGACTAGCGGGGGGCGACACCGGGGAGCTGTTTTTT. It yields the protein CASSRGLAGGDTGELFF.

V usage is TRBV18 and J usage is TRBJ2-5, with 11 positions matching TRBD2. V was pared by 4 bases and J by 1 base, with 11 bases of the junction left unmatched. CDR1 is KGHSH, CDR2 LQKENI, per germline. There are 18 residues in the CDR3. The CDR3 region has the DNA TGTGCCAGCTCACTCAGAGCCGGGACTAGCGGACCCCAAGAGACCCAGTACTTC. Protein sequence: CASSLRAGTSGPQETQYF.

The chain employs TRBV19 and TRBJ1-2; the D is unclear. CDR3 length equals 13 residues. Looked up from germline, CDR1 is LNHDA and CDR2 is SQIVND (reference sequence). The ends were cut back, 5 bases at V and 3 bases at J, with 10 bases in the middle. For the CDR3, the DNA is TGTGCCAGTAGTGAAAATTCGGACTATGGCTACACCTTC. Its translation is CASSENSDYGYTF.

The chain combines TRBV19 with TRBJ1-1; the D gene is possibly TRBD1 (6 bases). Trimming took off 2 bases at V and 3 bases at J, with 7 bases between the two ends. The germline V gene encodes CDR1 LNHDA and CDR2 SQIVND (reference sequence). This CDR3 has 13 amino acids. The CDR3 sequence: CASSIKGDTEAFF. In DNA, the CDR3 is TGTGCCAGTAGTATAAAGGGGGACACTGAAGCTTTCTTT.

The chain has TRBV28 and TRBJ2-1; a weak D match, TRBD2 (5 bases). Trimming cost V 3 bases and J 0 bases, with 12 bases left between them. Per germline, CDR1 MDHEN and CDR2 SYDVKM. The CDR3 contains 16 residues. CDR3 sequence: CASSFLERASYNEQFF. The CDR3, as DNA: TGTGCCAGCAGTTTTCTGGAGAGGGCCTCCTACAATGAGCAGTTCTTC.

The chain couples TRBV6-6 to TRBJ2-7, with TRBD2 matching 13 bases. The CDR3 extends over 14 amino acids. Trimming cost V 6 bases and J 3 bases; bases outside gene matches: 2. Germline V gene data show CDR1 as MNHNY and CDR2 as SVGAGI (reference sequence). The CDR3 loop reads CASRRTSGSYEQYF. The CDR3 DNA reads as TGTGCCAGCAGGCGGACTAGCGGGAGCTACGAGCAGTACTTC.

The chain combines TRBV7-9 with TRBJ2-6; D perhaps matches TRBD2 (5 bases). This CDR3 spans 16 amino acids. V was cut by 2 bases and J by 0 bases, with 8 bases left in between. Germline loops: CDR1 SEHNR, CDR2 FQNEAQ (reference sequence). In DNA, the CDR3 is TGTGCCAGCAGCTTAACTAGGGACTCTGGGGCCAACGTCCTGACTTTC. This encodes CASSLTRDSGANVLTF.

CDR3 sequence reads: CASSPRGTGEGGEQYF. DNA of the CDR3: TGTGCCAGCTCCCCGAGAGGGACAGGGGAAGGGGGCGAGCAGTACTTC. The V call is TRBV18, the J call TRBJ2-7, with 10 bases that match TRBD1. The CDR3 has 16 residues. The V and J ends lost 6 bases and 6 bases, in that order; junction bases with no gene match: 14. The germline V gene encodes CDR1 KGHSH and CDR2 LQKENI.

The V gene is TRBV28, the J gene TRBJ1-5; the D is unclear. CDR1 MDHEN and CDR2 SYDVKM come from the germline V gene. The CDR3 is made up of 14 amino acids. Trimming left V 4 bases short and J 0 bases short, with 7 bases between. The CDR3 is CASSSDYSNQPQHF. CDR3 nucleotides: TGTGCCAGCAGTTCAGATTATAGCAATCAGCCCCAGCATTTT.

The V gene is TRBV28, the J gene TRBJ1-5; TRBD1 might be the D (6 bases). V was trimmed by 5 bases and J by 13 bases, leaving 12 bases between them. Per germline, CDR1 MDHEN and CDR2 SYDVKM. The CDR3 has 11 amino acids. The chain's CDR3 is CASSPRGKQHF. CDR3 DNA sequence: TGTGCCAGCAGTCCGAGGGGGAAACAGCATTTT.

The chain uses TRBV28 and TRBJ2-1, with 10 bases that match TRBD2. Germline loops: CDR1 MDHEN, CDR2 SYDVKM. V was pared by 3 bases and J by 5 bases, with 4 bases of the junction left unmatched. CDR3 length: 15 amino acids. DNA for the CDR3: TGTGCCAGCAGTTTGAGCGGGGGGGGTAACAATGAGCAGTTCTTC. Translation: CASSLSGGGNNEQFF.

The chain is built from TRBV18 and TRBJ2-2, with TRBD1 matching over 8 bases. Per the germline V gene, CDR1 is KGHSH and CDR2 is LQKENI. J lost 2 bases, V lost 1 base, and 3 bases had no gene match. The CDR3 totals 16 residues. The CDR3 DNA reads as TGTGCCAGCTCACCACTAGACAGGGGAAACACCGGGGAGCTGTTTTTT. Translating gives CASSPLDRGNTGELFF.

The V and J genes are TRBV5-1 and TRBJ1-1; perhaps TRBD1 as D (5 bases). The V gene's germline CDR1 is SGHRS and CDR2 YFSETQ. Trimming removed 0 bases at V and 4 bases at J, with 7 bases between. This CDR3 has 13 amino acids. CDR3 protein: CASSLADSTEAFF. As DNA, the CDR3 is TGCGCCAGCAGCTTGGCCGACAGCACTGAAGCTTTCTTT.

This sequence joins TRBV19 and TRBJ2-4, with D tentatively TRBD1 (5 bases). In germline, CDR1 is LNHDA, CDR2 SQIVND (reference sequence). Between the trimmed V and J ends, which lost 5 bases and 1 base, there was a span of 12 bases. This CDR3 has 15 amino acids. The CDR3 DNA reads TGTGCCAGTAGTCAGGGTGTATGGGCCAAAAACATTCAGTACTTC. Its protein is CASSQGVWAKNIQYF. The entire variable domain, with the rest obtained from reference TRBV19 and TRBJ2-4, is as follows: DGGITQSPKYLFRKEGQNVTLSCEQNLNHDAMYWYRQDPGQGLRLIYYSQIVNDFQKGDIAEGYSVSREKKESFPLTVTSAQKNPTAFYLCASSQGVWAKNIQYFGAGTRLSVL.

V is TRBV5-1 and J is TRBJ2-1; 8 bases fit TRBD1. Germline CDR1 SGHRS, CDR2 YFSETQ. The J segment lost 4 bases and the V segment lost 0 bases, leaving 6 bases of the junction unmatched. The CDR3 runs 16 residues. As DNA, the CDR3 is TGCGCCAGCAGCTTGGGGACAGGGTATGGGTACAATGAGCAGTTCTTC. It encodes CASSLGTGYGYNEQFF. The whole variable domain, remainder taken from reference TRBV5-1 and TRBJ2-1, is KAGVTQTPRYLIKTRGQQVTLSCSPISGHRSVSWYQQTPGQGLQFLFEYFSETQRNKGNFPGRFSGRQFSNSRSEMNVSTLELGDSALYLCASSLGTGYGYNEQFFGPGTRLTVL.

The chain uses TRBV10-3 and TRBJ1-6, with D unresolved. CDR3 length: 14 amino acids. Trimming left V 3 bases short and J 10 bases short, with 13 bases between. CDR1 ENHRY and CDR2 SYGVKD come from the germline V gene. As DNA, the CDR3 is TGTGCCATCAGTGATTTAGCGTACGGGTCACCCCTCCACTTT. Its translation is CAISDLAYGSPLHF.

This chain connects TRBV15 to TRBJ2-1, with D uncertain. The CDR3 runs 13 residues. The V and J ends lost 3 bases and 8 bases respectively, with 11 bases between them. Looked up from germline, CDR1 is LNHNV and CDR2 is YYDKDF (reference sequence). In nucleotides, the CDR3 is TGTGCCACCAGCAGGGCAGCCGGAGATGAGCAGTTCTTC. Translated: CATSRAAGDEQFF.

The V gene is TRBV18, the J gene TRBJ2-7, with 9 bases aligning to TRBD1. Germline V gene sequence: CDR1 KGHSH, CDR2 LQKENI. J gave up 5 bases and V 1 base, and 9 bases lay outside the gene matches. This CDR3 has 16 amino acids. The CDR3 sequence is CASSPLTGGANHEQYF. CDR3 bases: TGTGCCAGCTCACCACTTACAGGGGGCGCAAACCACGAGCAGTACTTC.

The rearrangement uses TRBV6-6 and TRBJ1-5; 8 nucleotides line up with TRBD1. The CDR3 is 15 residues long. Trimming removed 0 bases from V and 4 bases from J; junction bases left unmatched: 2. CDR1 and CDR2 from the germline V gene are MNHNY and SVGAGI (reference sequence). The CDR3 spells CASSYSQGANQPQHF. The CDR3 DNA follows: TGTGCCAGCAGTTACTCCCAGGGGGCGAATCAGCCCCAGCATTTT.

V is TRBV28 and J is TRBJ2-3; possible D gene TRBD2, 6 bases. Trimming removed 8 bases from V and 3 bases from J, with 30 bases in between. This CDR3 spans 19 amino acids. The germline CDR1 and CDR2 sequences are MDHEN and SYDVKM. The CDR3 sequence is CASGGSRLSILQGTDTQYF. CDR3 DNA sequence: TGTGCCAGCGGGGGGTCGAGACTCAGCATACTCCAAGGAACAGATACGCAGTATTTT.

The rearrangement links TRBV28 to TRBJ2-6, with D perhaps TRBD1 (5 bases). Germline CDR1 MDHEN, CDR2 SYDVKM. The V end lost 8 bases, the J end lost 2 bases, and 13 bases lay between the germline ends. The CDR3 spans 15 residues. CDR3 loop: CASAGWGAGANVLTF. The CDR3 nucleotides read TGTGCCAGCGCAGGGTGGGGTGCTGGGGCCAACGTCCTGACTTTC.

V and J are TRBV6-5 and TRBJ1-2; the match to TRBD1 covers 7 bases. The CDR3 spans 14 residues. Per the germline V gene, CDR1 is MNHEY and CDR2 is SVGAGI. Trimming at V came to 4 bases and at J to 4 bases, leaving 6 bases not matched to a gene. This CDR3 reads CASSFDRAPYGYTF. The CDR3 DNA reads as TGTGCCAGCAGTTTCGACAGGGCTCCCTATGGCTACACCTTC.

For this clone: Germline is not matched at one junction end, which may reflect a read error. The V and J genes are TRBV5-6 and TRBJ1-6; tentative D call: TRBD1 (5 bases). Germline V gives CDR1 SGHDT, CDR2 YYEEEE. This CDR3 region has 15 residues. The CDR3 protein is CASSPKERGNSPLHF. CDR3 nucleotide sequence: TGTGCCAGCAGCCCGAAGGAAAGGGGAAATTCACCCCTACACTTT.